The rows below give T cell receptor beta chains drawn from one sample of a study of blood T cells in healthy people across ages. Via MiXCR, TCRdb re-called the 5' RACE reads, giving one row per CDR3 protein. The sample lists 1.6 million or so distinct CDR3 sequences; around 35% were seen once. Input material: blood. The receptors stem from a woman aged 30 to 39 in good health. CDR3s include the opening cysteine and the closing phenylalanine or tryptophan. The D gene is left open where the match is weak. The size entry is marked missing in some rows and otherwise reads once, few, many or a size class.

J gene,V gene,clone size,D gene,CDR3 DNA,CDR3 protein
TRBJ1-1,TRBV29-1,-,-,TGCAGCGCTCAAGGGCCCGGAATGAACACTGAAGCTTTCTTT,CSAQGPGMNTEAFF
TRBJ2-3,TRBV5-1,-,-,TGCGCCAGCAGCTCGCCCGAGGTTTCGGTGCAGTATTTT,CASSSPEVSVQYF
TRBJ2-3,TRBV9,-,-,TGTGCCAGCAGCGTAGTAGGGCAGGGGAGTACAGATGCGCAGTATTTT,CASSVVGQGSTDAQYF
TRBJ2-1,TRBV20-1,-,-,TGCAGTGCTAGAGAGGGGAGGAGGTACAATGAGCAGTTCTTC,CSAREGRRYNEQFF
TRBJ1-5,TRBV20-1,-,-,TGCAGTGCTAGAGCATCACAAGGATTGGGGGCCAATCAGCCCCAGCATTTT,CSARASQGLGANQPQHF
TRBJ1-5,TRBV27,few,TRBD1,TGTGCCAGCAGCCCCGGGACAGGGGGGAGGCAGCCCCAGCATTTT,CASSPGTGGRQPQHF
TRBJ1-6,TRBV20-1,few,-,TGCAGTGCTAGAGATATGGGGTCACCCCTCCACTTT,CSARDMGSPLHF
TRBJ2-7,TRBV10-3,many,-,TGTGCCATCAGCGGGGGCAGCTACGAGCAGTACTTC,CAISGGSYEQYF
TRBJ2-5,TRBV14,few,-,TGTGCCAGCAGCCAAGGCCCGGCTCCCCAAGAGACCCAGTACTTC,CASSQGPAPQETQYF
TRBJ2-1,TRBV20-1,few,-,TGCAGTGCTCCCTCTCGACTCGTTATAAACAATGAGCAGTTCTTC,CSAPSRLVINNEQFF
TRBJ2-3,TRBV18,-,-,TGTGCCAGCTCAAAAGGGGCCGGAGATACGCAGTATTTT,CASSKGAGDTQYF
TRBJ1-2,TRBV4-2,-,-,TGTGCCAGCAGCCATCTCGACAGACACTATGGCTACACCTTC,CASSHLDRHYGYTF
TRBJ2-7,TRBV2,-,-,TGTGCCAGCAGAATCGACAGACCGCTCTCCTACGAGCAGTACTTC,CASRIDRPLSYEQYF
TRBJ2-7,TRBV27,-,TRBD2,TGTGCCAGCGCCACTTCTAGCGGGAGAGTTGACGAGCAGTACTTC,CASATSSGRVDEQYF
TRBJ2-7,TRBV29-1,many,TRBD2,TGCAGCGTTGGCCAAATCATGGGAACCGGGACTAGCGGGAGAGCGAGCGAGCAGTACTTC,CSVGQIMGTGTSGRASEQYF
TRBJ1-1,TRBV6-1,-,-,TGTGTCAGCAACGGACACCCGAACACTGAAGCTTTCTTT,CVSNGHPNTEAFF
TRBJ2-1,TRBV6-1,-,TRBD1,TGTGCCAGCAGTGAACTCCGCTACAGGGGTCCCAATGAGCAGTTCTTC,CASSELRYRGPNEQFF
TRBJ2-7,TRBV29-1,many,TRBD1,TGCAGCGTTGGGAACAGGGGCTACGAGCAGTACTTC,CSVGNRGYEQYF
TRBJ2-1,TRBV4-2,-,TRBD2,TGTGCCAGCAGCCCCGGGGGTACTGGAAGCGGGAGAGGCGATGAGCAGTTCTTC,CASSPGGTGSGRGDEQFF
TRBJ2-3,TRBV12-3/TRBV12-4,-,TRBD2,TGTGCCAGCAGCCCGGGACTAGGGATGACAGATACGCAGTATTTT,CASSPGLGMTDTQYF
TRBJ2-5,TRBV7-7,many,-,TGTGCCAGCAGCAAGAACAGGCAAGAGACCCAGTACTTC,CASSKNRQETQYF
TRBJ2-1,TRBV20-1,few,-,TGCAGTGCTAGAGCTGGGGAGGGGGCAAGGTTCTTC,CSARAGEGARFF
TRBJ2-3,TRBV5-1,-,-,TGCGCCAGCAGCTTGGGTGAAGGGCTAGGTGGAGATACGCAGTATTTT,CASSLGEGLGGDTQYF
TRBJ2-7,TRBV9,few,-,TGTGCCAGCAGCGTAGAGCCGGACGGATACTACGAGCAGTACTTC,CASSVEPDGYYEQYF
TRBJ2-2,TRBV12-3/TRBV12-4,-,-,TGTGCCAGCCTAAAGAACACCGGGGAGCTGTTTTTT,CASLKNTGELFF
TRBJ2-7,TRBV4-1,-,-,TGCGCCAGCAGCCAAGATCTTCGGGGGGCTGGAAACTACGAGCAGTACTTC,CASSQDLRGAGNYEQYF
TRBJ1-2,TRBV15,-,-,TGTGCCACCAGCAGAGATGTACAGCACCATGGCTACACCTTC,CATSRDVQHHGYTF
TRBJ1-5,TRBV27,-,-,TGTGCCAGCAGCCCATCCTCCAGTCCGACTAACTTGGATCAGCCCCAGCATTTT,CASSPSSSPTNLDQPQHF
TRBJ2-7,TRBV6-2/TRBV6-3,-,-,TGTACCAGCAGCCTGGAAGGACTTACCAGCTCCTACGAGCAGTACTTC,CTSSLEGLTSSYEQYF
TRBJ1-1,TRBV29-1,few,TRBD1,TGCAGCGTTGAGAGGGGGCTGGAGTACACTGAAGCTTTCTTT,CSVERGLEYTEAFF
TRBJ2-3,TRBV20-1,-,TRBD2,TGCAGTGCCATTTTGATCGGGACTAGCGGGGGCATCACAGATACGCAGTATTTT,CSAILIGTSGGITDTQYF
TRBJ1-1,TRBV5-1,few,TRBD1,TGCGCCAGCAGCCCCCGGGACAGCTACTTGAACACTGAAGCTTTCTTT,CASSPRDSYLNTEAFF
TRBJ2-5,TRBV6-6,few,TRBD1,TGTGCCAGCAGTTACCCTGACAGGGGGCGATTAAAAGAGACCCAGTACTTC,CASSYPDRGRLKETQYF
TRBJ2-1,TRBV6-2/TRBV6-3,-,-,TGTGCCAGCAGTTACCCGGGATCGGTCGATGAGCAGTTCTTC,CASSYPGSVDEQFF
TRBJ1-1,TRBV12-3/TRBV12-4,-,TRBD1,TGTGCCAGTACGGGACAGCCTAAATGGAACACTGAAGCTTTCTTT,CASTGQPKWNTEAFF
TRBJ2-7,TRBV20-1,many,TRBD2,TGCAGTGCTAACAGGCGGGAGCGGACCTACGAGCAGTACTTC,CSANRRERTYEQYF
TRBJ2-1,TRBV5-1,-,-,TGCGCCAGCAGCTTGACCGGCTGGGGCCTATACAATGAGCAGTTCTTC,CASSLTGWGLYNEQFF
TRBJ2-5,TRBV5-1,-,TRBD1,TGCGCCAGCAGCCTCCACAGCCGGGACAGGGGGGTGATTGAGACCCAGTACTTC,CASSLHSRDRGVIETQYF
TRBJ2-3,TRBV6-5,-,-,TGTGCCAGCAGTTACCAGCGGACTAGCACAGATACGCAGTATTTT,CASSYQRTSTDTQYF
TRBJ2-3,TRBV6-5,-,TRBD2,TGTGCCAGCAGTTACTTCTTTGGGGGGGGCACAGATACGCAGTATTTT,CASSYFFGGGTDTQYF